Listed below are T cell receptor beta chains from one sample, sequenced in a study of cytomegalovirus exposure and HLA in healthy donors. Profiling relied on immunoSEQ multiplex PCR, and the TCRdb table lists in-frame clones only, not all of them. The table has hundreds of thousands of clones, approximately 82% seen once. The sample was PBMCs. These TCRs come from a woman in her thirties or forties in good health and CMV-seronegative. CDR3s include the opening cysteine and the closing phenylalanine or tryptophan. D genes are given only for firm matches. Expanded clones are given a class, and other clones once, few, many or no size at all.

len: 15
v_gene: TRBV7-9
d_gene: TRBD2
j_gene: TRBJ2-1
abundance: -
CDR3nt: TGTGCCAGCAGCTTAGTAGCGGGGGCGGCCAATGAGCAGTTCTTC
CDR3aa: CASSLVAGAANEQFF

len: 15
v_gene: TRBV4-3
d_gene: TRBD2
j_gene: TRBJ2-1
abundance: -
CDR3nt: TGCGCCAGCAGCAATAGCGGGGGGTCCTACAATGAGCAGTTCTTC
CDR3aa: CASSNSGGSYNEQFF

len: 15
v_gene: TRBV5-1
d_gene: -
j_gene: TRBJ2-1
abundance: -
CDR3nt: TGCGCCAGCAGCTTCCCCAGGCATCTGAACAATGAGCAGTTCTTC
CDR3aa: CASSFPRHLNNEQFF

len: 14
v_gene: TRBV11-2
d_gene: TRBD2
j_gene: TRBJ2-3
abundance: -
CDR3nt: TGTGCCAGCAGCCCTGGGACTAGTTCCGATACGCAGTATTTT
CDR3aa: CASSPGTSSDTQYF

len: 13
v_gene: TRBV11-2
d_gene: -
j_gene: TRBJ1-1
abundance: -
CDR3nt: TGTGCCAGCAGCTTAGCGGGGGGCACTGAAGCTTTCTTT
CDR3aa: CASSLAGGTEAFF

len: 15
v_gene: TRBV10-3
d_gene: -
j_gene: TRBJ2-7
abundance: -
CDR3nt: TGTGCCATCAGTGAGTCGGGCCCCGCGGGTCGCGAGCAGTACTTC
CDR3aa: CAISESGPAGREQYF

len: 13
v_gene: TRBV6-5
d_gene: TRBD1
j_gene: TRBJ2-1
abundance: few
CDR3nt: TGTGCCAGCAGTTACCGGACAGGGCATGAGCAGTTCTTC
CDR3aa: CASSYRTGHEQFF

len: 17
v_gene: TRBV4-1
d_gene: TRBD2
j_gene: TRBJ2-2
abundance: -
CDR3nt: TGCGCCAGCAGCCAGAGACCTAGCGGGGGGAACACCGGGGAGCTGTTTTTT
CDR3aa: CASSQRPSGGNTGELFF

len: 15
v_gene: TRBV2
d_gene: TRBD2
j_gene: TRBJ2-1
abundance: once
CDR3nt: TGTGCCAGCAGTTCACTAGCGGGGGGCCACAATGAGCAGTTCTTC
CDR3aa: CASSSLAGGHNEQFF

len: 13
v_gene: TRBV5-6
d_gene: -
j_gene: TRBJ2-3
abundance: -
CDR3nt: TGTGCCAGCAGCTTGGCTATCGCAGATACGCAGTATTTT
CDR3aa: CASSLAIADTQYF

len: 12
v_gene: TRBV7-2
d_gene: -
j_gene: TRBJ2-1
abundance: -
CDR3nt: TGTGCCACTTCGGGACACTACAATGAGCAGTTCTTC
CDR3aa: CATSGHYNEQFF

len: 14
v_gene: TRBV29-1
d_gene: -
j_gene: TRBJ2-2
abundance: -
CDR3nt: TGCAGCGTCAGTAATCTCGGTCGGAGTGGGGAGCTGTTTTTT
CDR3aa: CSVSNLGRSGELFF

len: 14
v_gene: TRBV7-7
d_gene: -
j_gene: TRBJ2-2
abundance: -
CDR3nt: TGTGCTAGCAGCCGGGGTTTTAACACCGGGGAGCTGTTTTTT
CDR3aa: CASSRGFNTGELFF

len: 13
v_gene: TRBV6-5
d_gene: -
j_gene: TRBJ1-1
abundance: few
CDR3nt: TGTGCCAGCAGTCCCCCAGGAGGGACTGAAGCTTTCTTT
CDR3aa: CASSPPGGTEAFF

len: 15
v_gene: TRBV28
d_gene: -
j_gene: TRBJ2-3
abundance: -
CDR3nt: TGTGCCAGCAGTTTACCCGGGTCCATCACAGATACGCAGTATTTT
CDR3aa: CASSLPGSITDTQYF

len: 16
v_gene: TRBV18
d_gene: -
j_gene: TRBJ1-3
abundance: -
CDR3nt: TGTGCCAGCTCATCCGTTACCGCGGGGGAAGGAAACACCATATATTTT
CDR3aa: CASSSVTAGEGNTIYF

len: 13
v_gene: TRBV6-6
d_gene: -
j_gene: TRBJ2-5
abundance: once
CDR3nt: TGTGCCAGCAGTTACGGAGGTGGAGAGACCCAGTACTTC
CDR3aa: CASSYGGGETQYF

len: 15
v_gene: TRBV18
d_gene: -
j_gene: TRBJ2-1
abundance: -
CDR3nt: TGTGCCAGCTCACCACCGGGGCGATCCTACAATGAGCAGTTCTTC
CDR3aa: CASSPPGRSYNEQFF

len: 22
v_gene: TRBV6-1
d_gene: -
j_gene: TRBJ2-6
abundance: -
CDR3nt: TGTGCCAGCAGTGAAGGAGTATGGTCTTGGGGCCGGAGTTCCTCTGGGGCCAACGTCCTGACTTTC
CDR3aa: CASSEGVWSWGRSSSGANVLTF

len: 14
v_gene: TRBV7-9
d_gene: -
j_gene: TRBJ1-2
abundance: -
CDR3nt: TGTGCCAGCAGCTTATTAGGGGATGACTATGGCTACACCTTC
CDR3aa: CASSLLGDDYGYTF

len: 17
v_gene: TRBV9
d_gene: TRBD2
j_gene: TRBJ2-5
abundance: -
CDR3nt: TGTGCCAGCAGCGTAGATCCTAGCGGGGGGGCCGTAGAGACCCAGTACTTC
CDR3aa: CASSVDPSGGAVETQYF

len: 13
v_gene: TRBV30
d_gene: TRBD1
j_gene: TRBJ1-1
abundance: -
CDR3nt: TGTGCCTGGAGTCCGGACAGGGCCTATGAAGCTTTCTTT
CDR3aa: CAWSPDRAYEAFF

len: 14
v_gene: TRBV18
d_gene: -
j_gene: TRBJ1-5
abundance: once
CDR3nt: TGTGCCAGCTCACCGGGAGGGGGGGGTCAGCCCCAGCATTTT
CDR3aa: CASSPGGGGQPQHF

len: 10
v_gene: TRBV20-1
d_gene: -
j_gene: TRBJ1-1
abundance: few
CDR3nt: TGCAGTGCTAGAGATCGGGGGTGGGTCTTT
CDR3aa: CSARDRGWVF

len: 15
v_gene: TRBV5-1
d_gene: TRBD1
j_gene: TRBJ1-6
abundance: -
CDR3nt: TGCGCCAGCAGCCGACAGGGTTCCTATAATTCACCCCTCCACTTT
CDR3aa: CASSRQGSYNSPLHF

len: 12
v_gene: TRBV7-9
d_gene: TRBD1
j_gene: TRBJ2-7
abundance: -
CDR3nt: TGTGCCAGCAGCTTGGCAGGGGGCGAGCAGTACTTC
CDR3aa: CASSLAGGEQYF

len: 16
v_gene: TRBV11-2
d_gene: TRBD2
j_gene: TRBJ2-7
abundance: -
CDR3nt: TGTGCCAGCAGCTTAGGAGCAGGGACTAACCCCTACGAGCAGTACTTC
CDR3aa: CASSLGAGTNPYEQYF

len: 15
v_gene: TRBV7-6
d_gene: -
j_gene: TRBJ2-2
abundance: -
CDR3nt: TGTGCCAGCAGCTTAGTACTGGGGACAACCGGGGAGCTGTTTTTT
CDR3aa: CASSLVLGTTGELFF

len: 14
v_gene: TRBV6-5
d_gene: -
j_gene: TRBJ2-7
abundance: -
CDR3nt: TGTGCCAGCAGTTACGGAGGGAATCCCTACGAGCAGTACTTC
CDR3aa: CASSYGGNPYEQYF

len: 13
v_gene: TRBV5-4
d_gene: TRBD1
j_gene: TRBJ1-6
abundance: -
CDR3nt: TGTGCCAGCAGGGGACAGGGGCTGGGGCCCCTCCACTTT
CDR3aa: CASRGQGLGPLHF

len: 15
v_gene: TRBV19
d_gene: -
j_gene: TRBJ1-5
abundance: -
CDR3nt: TGTGCCAGTAGTATGAGCTGGGCAGGTAATCAGCCCCAGCATTTT
CDR3aa: CASSMSWAGNQPQHF

len: 18
v_gene: TRBV10-3
d_gene: -
j_gene: TRBJ2-6
abundance: few
CDR3nt: TGTGCCATCAGTGATTTACTTCGGCTGGAGGCTGGGGCCAACGTCCTGACTTTC
CDR3aa: CAISDLLRLEAGANVLTF

len: 14
v_gene: TRBV7-2
d_gene: -
j_gene: TRBJ1-5
abundance: once
CDR3nt: TGTGCCAGCAGCTTAGTGCCAGGTAATCAGCCCCAGCATTTT
CDR3aa: CASSLVPGNQPQHF

len: 13
v_gene: TRBV30
d_gene: -
j_gene: TRBJ1-5
abundance: -
CDR3nt: TGTGCCTGGGCCCAGGGCCCCGACCAGCCCCAGCATTTT
CDR3aa: CAWAQGPDQPQHF

len: 14
v_gene: TRBV19
d_gene: -
j_gene: TRBJ1-3
abundance: -
CDR3nt: TGTGCCAGTAGTACAGGATACTCTGGAAACACCATATATTTT
CDR3aa: CASSTGYSGNTIYF

len: 12
v_gene: TRBV7-9
d_gene: -
j_gene: TRBJ2-7
abundance: once
CDR3nt: TGTTCCAGCAGCTTCCCAGGTGCCGAGCAGTACTTC
CDR3aa: CSSSFPGAEQYF

len: 14
v_gene: TRBV6-5
d_gene: -
j_gene: TRBJ2-2
abundance: -
CDR3nt: TGTGCCAGTACCCGGGACACCAGCACCGGGGAGCTGTTTTTT
CDR3aa: CASTRDTSTGELFF

len: 15
v_gene: TRBV7-2
d_gene: TRBD1
j_gene: TRBJ2-2
abundance: -
CDR3nt: TGTGCCAGCAGCTTAGGGACAGGGAACACCGGGGAGCTGTTTTTT
CDR3aa: CASSLGTGNTGELFF

len: 20
v_gene: TRBV4-2
d_gene: TRBD1
j_gene: TRBJ1-1
abundance: -
CDR3nt: TGTGCCAGCAGCCAAGATTCCATAGGAAGGTTGGCCGGGACAGGAACAATTGGGGCCTTT
CDR3aa: CASSQDSIGRLAGTGTIGAF

len: 15
v_gene: TRBV5-6
d_gene: -
j_gene: TRBJ1-4
abundance: -
CDR3nt: TGTGCCAGCAGCTTGGTGGGGGGGAGAGGTGAAAAACTGTTTTTT
CDR3aa: CASSLVGGRGEKLFF

len: 16
v_gene: TRBV13
d_gene: -
j_gene: TRBJ1-4
abundance: -
CDR3nt: TGTGCCAGCAGCTTAGGCCTGATGGGGGCAGGTGAAAAACTGTTTTTT
CDR3aa: CASSLGLMGAGEKLFF

len: 13
v_gene: TRBV11-2
d_gene: -
j_gene: TRBJ1-2
abundance: -
CDR3nt: TGTGCCAGCAGCTTTGGGGGGGGAGTAGACTACACCTTC
CDR3aa: CASSFGGGVDYTF

len: 14
v_gene: TRBV19
d_gene: -
j_gene: TRBJ1-1
abundance: -
CDR3nt: TGTGCCAGTCACCTACAGGGCATGAACACTGAAGCTTTCTTT
CDR3aa: CASHLQGMNTEAFF

len: 15
v_gene: TRBV7-3
d_gene: TRBD1
j_gene: TRBJ1-1
abundance: -
CDR3nt: TGTGCCAGCAGCCCTTACAGGGGTTCGGACACTGAAGCTTTCTTT
CDR3aa: CASSPYRGSDTEAFF

len: 15
v_gene: TRBV19
d_gene: -
j_gene: TRBJ1-1
abundance: -
CDR3nt: TGTGCCAGTAGTAGTGCACAGGGAGCCAACACTGAAGCTTTCTTT
CDR3aa: CASSSAQGANTEAFF

len: 11
v_gene: TRBV19
d_gene: -
j_gene: TRBJ2-7
abundance: -
CDR3nt: TGTGCCAGGCCAGGGCTCTACGAGCAGTACTTC
CDR3aa: CARPGLYEQYF

len: 15
v_gene: TRBV7-3
d_gene: -
j_gene: TRBJ2-2
abundance: -
CDR3nt: TGTGCCAGCAGTCTCGACAGCTCTTACACCGGGGAGCTGTTTTTT
CDR3aa: CASSLDSSYTGELFF

len: 16
v_gene: TRBV27
d_gene: -
j_gene: TRBJ2-3
abundance: -
CDR3nt: TGTGCCAGCAGTGAGAATTTCGTGTTTCGCACAGATACGCAGTATTTT
CDR3aa: CASSENFVFRTDTQYF

len: 12
v_gene: TRBV29-1
d_gene: TRBD1
j_gene: TRBJ1-2
abundance: -
CDR3nt: TGCAGCGTTGGGGGGACAGTGCAAGGCTACACCTTC
CDR3aa: CSVGGTVQGYTF

len: 15
v_gene: TRBV19
d_gene: -
j_gene: TRBJ1-2
abundance: -
CDR3nt: TGTGCCAGTAGTATACGCGGGGAGGCCTCGGGGGGCTACACCTTC
CDR3aa: CASSIRGEASGGYTF

len: 10
v_gene: TRBV30
d_gene: -
j_gene: TRBJ2-3
abundance: -
CDR3nt: TGTGCCGCCTCCAGGGGAACGCAGTATTTT
CDR3aa: CAASRGTQYF

len: 15
v_gene: TRBV6-6
d_gene: -
j_gene: TRBJ2-1
abundance: -
CDR3nt: TGTGCCAGCAGTTCCCGACAGCAGACTTACAATGAGCAGTTCTTC
CDR3aa: CASSSRQQTYNEQFF

len: 13
v_gene: TRBV2
d_gene: TRBD1
j_gene: TRBJ2-5
abundance: -
CDR3nt: TGTGCCAGCAGTAGGGACAGGGTAGAGACCCAGTACTTC
CDR3aa: CASSRDRVETQYF

len: 14
v_gene: TRBV4-2
d_gene: -
j_gene: TRBJ2-7
abundance: -
CDR3nt: TGTGCCAGCAGCTACCCCGGGACTCCCAACGAGCAGTACTTC
CDR3aa: CASSYPGTPNEQYF

len: 14
v_gene: TRBV6-5
d_gene: -
j_gene: TRBJ2-7
abundance: -
CDR3nt: TGTGCCAGCAGTTACTCGATAGGGAGCGACGAGCAGTACTTC
CDR3aa: CASSYSIGSDEQYF

len: 13
v_gene: TRBV6-1
d_gene: -
j_gene: TRBJ1-4
abundance: -
CDR3nt: TGTGCCAGCAAAGGACAGTTAAATGAAAAACTGTTTTTT
CDR3aa: CASKGQLNEKLFF

len: 14
v_gene: TRBV7-2
d_gene: TRBD1
j_gene: TRBJ2-7
abundance: -
CDR3nt: TGTGCCAGCAGCGCGTCAGGGGGCTTTGCCGAGCAGTACTTC
CDR3aa: CASSASGGFAEQYF

len: 16
v_gene: TRBV6-1
d_gene: TRBD2
j_gene: TRBJ2-1
abundance: -
CDR3nt: TGTGCCAGCAGTGAAAACCTAGCGGGGGGGTCGAATGAGCAGTTCTTC
CDR3aa: CASSENLAGGSNEQFF